This TCR beta chain is from a study of blood T cell repertoires in COVID-19. At the level of the study: Specimens from acute and convalescent COVID-19 originated in the United States, Italy and Spain. PBMCs, B-cell-depleted T cells, or T cells were the source of the cDNA or gDNA that made up the material.

The CDR3 is 14 amino acids. V lost 0 bases, J lost 5 bases, and 7 bases lay in between. Looked up from germline, CDR1 is MDHEN and CDR2 is SYDVKM. Study processing details: By means of reference gene primer amplification, nucleated cell counts were estimated. The data were produced by immunoSEQ multiplex PCR, yet TCRdb's version contains in-frame clones alone and is incomplete. The V and J calls and clone size come from that table; D and trimming were worked out from the DNA. Here the sample spans 220,000 or so clones, 75% to 90% being singletons. This sequence originates from a man in his sixties who had recovered from COVID-19. The chain carries TRBV28 and TRBJ2-2; D not certain. Source material: peripheral blood. CDR3 nucleotide sequence: TGTGCCAGCAGTTTATGGTCAGGAACCGGGGAGCTGTTTTTT. It translates to CASSLWSGTGELFF.